The entry below describes one T cell receptor (beta chain). Its target is unknown. The data derive from a study of regulatory T cells. The CDR3 sequence is 14 residues long. CDR1 is LGHNA and CDR2 is YNFKEQ in the germline V gene. V lost 1 base, J lost 3 bases, and 9 bases lay in between. Autoimmunity was present in every CD3G-deficient patient, worse in two. CD4+ cells were sorted into CD25-high CD127-low regulatory cells and CD25-low CD127-high conventional cells. Study results and limitations: Hydrophobic residues at CDR3 positions 6 and 7 were enriched in conventional CD4+ T cells of CD3G-deficient patients. Patient repertoires had restricted TRB V-J pairs and skewed V and J usage, most in Tregs.

The PCR used 52 TRBV and 13 TRBJ primers. TCRdb keeps only in-frame clones here, not all; method: immunoSEQ multiplex PCR. This table holds around 29,000 clones, around 90% found once. The chain recombines TRBV4-2 with TRBJ2-5, with D tentatively TRBD2 (6 bases). The sample was conventional CD4+ T cells sorted from blood. The receptor was derived from a person between 18 and 30 years old with CD3G deficiency. The CDR3 coding sequence is TGTGCCAGCAGCCAAGTAGCGGACAAAGAGACCCAGTACTTC. Translation gives CASSQVADKETQYF.